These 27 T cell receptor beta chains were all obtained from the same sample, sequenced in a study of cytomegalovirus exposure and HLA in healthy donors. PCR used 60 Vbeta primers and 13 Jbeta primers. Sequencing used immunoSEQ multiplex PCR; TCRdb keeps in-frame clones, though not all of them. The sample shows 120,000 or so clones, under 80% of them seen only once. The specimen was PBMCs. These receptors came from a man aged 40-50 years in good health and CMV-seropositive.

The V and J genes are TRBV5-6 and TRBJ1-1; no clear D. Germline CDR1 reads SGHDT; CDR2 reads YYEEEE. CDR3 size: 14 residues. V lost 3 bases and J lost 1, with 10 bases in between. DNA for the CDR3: TGTGCCAGCAGCTATCCGAGGAGGAACACTGAAGCTTTCTTT. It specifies CASSYPRRNTEAFF.

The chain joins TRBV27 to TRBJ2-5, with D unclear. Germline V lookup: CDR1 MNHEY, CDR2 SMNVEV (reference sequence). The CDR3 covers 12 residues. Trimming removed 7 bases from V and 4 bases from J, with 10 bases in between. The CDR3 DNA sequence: TGTGCCAGCACTTCTAGTCGAGAGACCCAGTACTTC. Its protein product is CASTSSRETQYF.

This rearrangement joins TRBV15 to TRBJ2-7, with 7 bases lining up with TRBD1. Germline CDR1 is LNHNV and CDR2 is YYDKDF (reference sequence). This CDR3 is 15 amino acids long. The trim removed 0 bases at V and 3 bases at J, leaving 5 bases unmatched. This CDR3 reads CATSRDGQGVYEQYF. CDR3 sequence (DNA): TGTGCCACCAGCAGAGACGGGCAGGGGGTCTACGAGCAGTACTTC.

The CDR3 nucleotides are TGTGCCAGTAGTATAGTTGCGGGAGTAGCCGGGGAGCTGTTTTTT. The encoded protein is CASSIVAGVAGELFF. The chain joins TRBV19 to TRBJ2-2; 7 nucleotides match TRBD2. The trim removed 1 base at V and 6 bases at J, leaving 5 bases unmatched. This CDR3 has 15 amino acids. Germline V gene lookup returns CDR1 LNHDA and CDR2 SQIVND (reference sequence). The variable domain in full, completed from reference TRBV19 and TRBJ2-2, reads DGGITQSPKYLFRKEGQNVTLSCEQNLNHDAMYWYRQDPGQGLRLIYYSQIVNDFQKGDIAEGYSVSREKKESFPLTVTSAQKNPTAFYLCASSIVAGVAGELFFGEGSRLTVL.

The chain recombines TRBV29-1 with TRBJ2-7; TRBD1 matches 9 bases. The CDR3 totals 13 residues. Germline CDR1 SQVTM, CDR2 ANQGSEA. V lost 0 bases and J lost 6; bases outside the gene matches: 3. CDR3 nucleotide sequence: TGCAGCGTTGAAGAAGGGACAGGGATCGAGCAGTACTTC. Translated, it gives CSVEEGTGIEQYF.

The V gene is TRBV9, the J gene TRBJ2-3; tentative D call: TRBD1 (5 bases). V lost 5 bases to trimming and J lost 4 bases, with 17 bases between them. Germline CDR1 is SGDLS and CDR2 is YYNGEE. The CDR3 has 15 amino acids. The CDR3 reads CASSQGGLSSDTQYF. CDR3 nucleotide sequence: TGTGCCAGCAGTCAGGGCGGCTTGAGCTCAGATACGCAGTATTTT. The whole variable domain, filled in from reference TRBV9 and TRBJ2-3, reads DSGVTQTPKHLITATGQRVTLRCSPRSGDLSVYWYQQSLDQGLQFLIQYYNGEERAKGNILERFSAQQFPDLHSELNLSSLELGDSALYFCASSQGGLSSDTQYFGPGTRLTVL.

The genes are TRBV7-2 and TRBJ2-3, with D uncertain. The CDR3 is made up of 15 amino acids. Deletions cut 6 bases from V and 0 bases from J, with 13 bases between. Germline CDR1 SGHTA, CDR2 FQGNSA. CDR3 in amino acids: CASSYRAISTDTQYF. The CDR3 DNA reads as TGTGCCAGCAGTTATAGAGCTATAAGCACAGATACGCAGTATTTT.

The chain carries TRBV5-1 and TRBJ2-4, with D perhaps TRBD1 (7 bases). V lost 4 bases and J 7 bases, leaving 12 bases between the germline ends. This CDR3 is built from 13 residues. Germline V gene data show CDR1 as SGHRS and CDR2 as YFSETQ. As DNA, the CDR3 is TGCGCCAGCAGCCCAGGGGGGCAGAACATTCAGTACTTC. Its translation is CASSPGGQNIQYF.

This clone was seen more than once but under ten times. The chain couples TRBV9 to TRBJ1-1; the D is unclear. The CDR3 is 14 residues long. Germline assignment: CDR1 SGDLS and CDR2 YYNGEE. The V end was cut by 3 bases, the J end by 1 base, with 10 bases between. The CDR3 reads CASSGFSGNTEAFF. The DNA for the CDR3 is TGTGCCAGCAGCGGATTTTCAGGGAACACTGAAGCTTTCTTT.

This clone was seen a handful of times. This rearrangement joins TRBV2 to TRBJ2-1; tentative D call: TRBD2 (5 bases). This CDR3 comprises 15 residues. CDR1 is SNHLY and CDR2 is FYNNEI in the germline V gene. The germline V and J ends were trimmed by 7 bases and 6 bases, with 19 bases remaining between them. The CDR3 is CASNFLGPAANEQFF. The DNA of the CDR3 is TGTGCCAGCAATTTTTTGGGTCCAGCGGCCAATGAGCAGTTCTTC.

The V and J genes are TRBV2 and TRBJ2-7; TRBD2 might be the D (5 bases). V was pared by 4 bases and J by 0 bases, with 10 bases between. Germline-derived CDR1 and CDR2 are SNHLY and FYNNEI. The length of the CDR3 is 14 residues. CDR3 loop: CASSGEAVSYEQYF. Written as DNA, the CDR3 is TGTGCCAGCAGTGGGGAAGCGGTCTCCTACGAGCAGTACTTC.

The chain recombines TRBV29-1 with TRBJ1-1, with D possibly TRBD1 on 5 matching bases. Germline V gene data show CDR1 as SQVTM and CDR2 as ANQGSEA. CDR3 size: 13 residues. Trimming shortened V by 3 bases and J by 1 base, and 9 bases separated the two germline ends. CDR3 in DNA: TGCAGCGTTGATCGACAGAAGAACACTGAAGCTTTCTTT. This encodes CSVDRQKNTEAFF.

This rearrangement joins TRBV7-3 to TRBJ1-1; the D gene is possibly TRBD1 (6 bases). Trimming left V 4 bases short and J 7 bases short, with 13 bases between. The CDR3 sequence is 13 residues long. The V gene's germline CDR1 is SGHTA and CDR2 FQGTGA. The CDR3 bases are TGTGCCAGCAGCTCCGGGGGGCTTAGTGAAGCTTTCTTT. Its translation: CASSSGGLSEAFF.

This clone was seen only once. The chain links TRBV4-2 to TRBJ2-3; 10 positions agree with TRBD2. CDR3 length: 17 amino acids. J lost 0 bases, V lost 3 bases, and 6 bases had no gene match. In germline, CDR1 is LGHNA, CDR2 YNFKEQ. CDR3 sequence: CASSHETTSGSTDTQYF. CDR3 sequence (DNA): TGTGCCAGCAGCCACGAAACGACTAGCGGGAGCACAGATACGCAGTATTTT.

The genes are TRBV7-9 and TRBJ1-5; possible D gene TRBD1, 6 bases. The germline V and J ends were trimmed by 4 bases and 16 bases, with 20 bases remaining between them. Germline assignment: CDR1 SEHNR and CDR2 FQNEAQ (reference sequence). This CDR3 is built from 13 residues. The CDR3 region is CASSSAGGGLIHF. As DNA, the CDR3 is TGTGCCAGCAGCTCCGCCGGGGGGGGCCTTATACATTTT.

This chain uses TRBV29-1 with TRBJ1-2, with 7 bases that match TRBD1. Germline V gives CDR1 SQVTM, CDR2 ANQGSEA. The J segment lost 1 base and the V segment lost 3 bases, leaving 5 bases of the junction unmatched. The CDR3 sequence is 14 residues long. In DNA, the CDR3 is TGCAGCGTTGAGGAAGACAGGGTTAACTATGGCTACACCTTC. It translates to CSVEEDRVNYGYTF.

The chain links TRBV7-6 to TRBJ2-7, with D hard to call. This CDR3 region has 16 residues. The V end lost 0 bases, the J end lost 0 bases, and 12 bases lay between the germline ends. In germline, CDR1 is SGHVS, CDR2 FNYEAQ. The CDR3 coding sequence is TGTGCCAGCAGCTTAGCGGTGGCGGCTAGCTCCTACGAGCAGTACTTC. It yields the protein CASSLAVAASSYEQYF.

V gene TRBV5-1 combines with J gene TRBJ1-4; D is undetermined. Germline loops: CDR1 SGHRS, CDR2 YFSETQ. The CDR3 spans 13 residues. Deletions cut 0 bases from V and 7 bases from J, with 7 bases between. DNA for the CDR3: TGCGCCAGCAGCTTGGAGGGAGTTGAAAAACTGTTTTTT. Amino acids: CASSLEGVEKLFF.

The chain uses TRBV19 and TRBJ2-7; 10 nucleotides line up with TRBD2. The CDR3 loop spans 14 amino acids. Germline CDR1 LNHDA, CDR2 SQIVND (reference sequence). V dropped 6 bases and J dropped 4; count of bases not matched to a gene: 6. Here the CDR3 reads CASRKSGGEYEQYF. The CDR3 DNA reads TGTGCCAGTAGAAAAAGCGGGGGGGAGTACGAGCAGTACTTC. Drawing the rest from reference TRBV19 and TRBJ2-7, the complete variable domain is DGGITQSPKYLFRKEGQNVTLSCEQNLNHDAMYWYRQDPGQGLRLIYYSQIVNDFQKGDIAEGYSVSREKKESFPLTVTSAQKNPTAFYLCASRKSGGEYEQYFGPGTRLTVT.

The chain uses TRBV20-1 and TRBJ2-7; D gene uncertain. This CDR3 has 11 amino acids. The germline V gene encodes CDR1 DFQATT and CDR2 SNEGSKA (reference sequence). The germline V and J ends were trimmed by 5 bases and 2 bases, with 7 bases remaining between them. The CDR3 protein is CSAPYTYEQYF. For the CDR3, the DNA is TGCAGTGCTCCTTACACCTACGAGCAGTACTTC.

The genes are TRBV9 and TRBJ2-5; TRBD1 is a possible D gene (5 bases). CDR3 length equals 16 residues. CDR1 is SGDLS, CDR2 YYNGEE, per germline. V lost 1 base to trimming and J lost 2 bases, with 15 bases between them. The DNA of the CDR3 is TGTGCCAGCAGCGTAAAGGTTGGGGCAGGTCAAGAGACCCAGTACTTC. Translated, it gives CASSVKVGAGQETQYF.

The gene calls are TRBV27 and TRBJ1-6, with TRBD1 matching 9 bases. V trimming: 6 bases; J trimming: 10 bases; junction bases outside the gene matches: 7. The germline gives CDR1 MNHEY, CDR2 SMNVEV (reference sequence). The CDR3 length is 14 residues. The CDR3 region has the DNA TGTGCCAGCAGCCGTGGACAGGGGCCCTCACCCCTCCACTTT. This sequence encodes CASSRGQGPSPLHF.

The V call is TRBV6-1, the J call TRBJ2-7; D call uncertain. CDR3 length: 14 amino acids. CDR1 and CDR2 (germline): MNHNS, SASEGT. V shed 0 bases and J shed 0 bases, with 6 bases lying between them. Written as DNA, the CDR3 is TGTGCCAGCAGTGAAGCGGGCAGCTCCTACGAGCAGTACTTC. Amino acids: CASSEAGSSYEQYF.

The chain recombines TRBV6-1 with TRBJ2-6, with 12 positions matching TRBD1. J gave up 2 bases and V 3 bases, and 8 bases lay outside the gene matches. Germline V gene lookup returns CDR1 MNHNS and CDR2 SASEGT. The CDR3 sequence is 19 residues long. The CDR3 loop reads CASSDLSGTGGTGANVLTF. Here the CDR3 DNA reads TGTGCCAGCAGTGATCTCTCCGGGACAGGGGGCACTGGGGCCAACGTCCTGACTTTC.

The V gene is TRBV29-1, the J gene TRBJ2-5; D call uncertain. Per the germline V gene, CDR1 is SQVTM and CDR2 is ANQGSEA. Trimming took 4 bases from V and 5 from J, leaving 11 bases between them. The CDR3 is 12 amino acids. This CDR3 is CSVADSRETQYF. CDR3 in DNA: TGCAGCGTTGCGGATAGCCGGGAGACCCAGTACTTC.

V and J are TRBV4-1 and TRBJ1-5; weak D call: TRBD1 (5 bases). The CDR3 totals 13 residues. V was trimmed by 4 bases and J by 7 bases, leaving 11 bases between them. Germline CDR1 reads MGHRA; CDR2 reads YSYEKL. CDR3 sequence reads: CASSPEGVQPQHF. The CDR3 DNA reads TGCGCCAGCAGCCCGGAAGGGGTGCAGCCCCAGCATTTT.

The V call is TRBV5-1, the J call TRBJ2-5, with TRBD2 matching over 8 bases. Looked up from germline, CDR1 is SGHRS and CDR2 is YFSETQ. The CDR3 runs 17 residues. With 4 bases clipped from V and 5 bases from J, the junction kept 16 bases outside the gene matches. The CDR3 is CASSVLGGGGRGETQYF. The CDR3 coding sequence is TGCGCCAGCAGCGTACTCGGCGGCGGGGGGCGAGGGGAGACCCAGTACTTC.